Listed here is a single TCR beta chain. Its target is not known. This sample stems from a study of beta chain features in type 1 diabetes. Investigators reverse transcribed all isolated RNA, so they sequenced expressed TCRB transcripts. Generated by immunoSEQ multiplex PCR, the TCRdb table keeps only in-frame clones and is missing some. The sample comprises 300,000 to 400,000 clones, roughly 12% of which are singletons, and roughly 0.015% rests with the top ten. In total, each donor contributed a single heparinised blood draw that averaged about 110 mL. Once sorted, every population was more than 95% pure. Study results and limitations: Type 1 diabetes patients had VDJ junctions that carried fewer insertions and more deletions.

The source of this sequence is a man between 18 and 29 years old in good health. The sequencing input was naive CD4+ T cells from blood.

The CDR3 nucleotides read TGTGCCAGCAGTCGACTAGCGGGAAACTACGAGCAGTACTTC. Its protein is CASSRLAGNYEQYF. The gene calls are TRBV6-5 and TRBJ2-7; 11 bases line up with TRBD2. With V trimmed by 5 bases and J by 3 bases, 3 bases remained unmatched. Germline lookup yields CDR1 MNHEY and CDR2 SVGAGI. The CDR3 consists of 14 residues.